A selection of T cell receptor beta chains follows, all from one sample in a study of cytomegalovirus exposure and HLA in healthy donors. Only in-frame clones appear in the TCRdb table, and some are missing; sequencing was by immunoSEQ multiplex PCR. Altogether approximately 150,000 clones are present, around four fifths being singletons, with the ten largest covering 1.4% to 1.5%. The sequencing sample was made of PBMCs. Receptors were obtained from a woman aged 25-40 years in good health and CMV-seropositive. CDR3s include the opening cysteine and the closing phenylalanine or tryptophan. Each record gives: V gene, clone size, D gene, J gene, CDR3 protein, CDR3 DNA. A D gene is named only where the DNA matches it firmly. Expanded clones are given a class, and other clones once, few, many or no size at all.

TRBV6-5	.	TRBD2	TRBJ2-7	CASTSGGSYEQYF	TGTGCCAGCACCTCGGGAGGCTCCTACGAGCAGTACTTC
TRBV9	few	TRBD2	TRBJ2-2	CASSRLAGIFTGELFF	TGTGCCAGCAGCCGGTTAGCGGGAATTTTCACCGGGGAGCTGTTTTTT
TRBV4-1	.	TRBD2	TRBJ2-1	CASRETSGRSDEQFF	TGCGCCAGCAGGGAGACTAGCGGGAGGTCCGATGAGCAGTTCTTC
TRBV29-1	.	TRBD2	TRBJ2-7	CSVRGGGGLTYEQYF	TGCAGCGTGCGGGGGGGAGGGGGGCTTACCTACGAGCAGTACTTC
TRBV14	.	TRBD1	TRBJ1-5	CASSQVLIGTGVQEPQHF	TGTGCCAGCAGCCAAGTATTGATCGGGACAGGGGTTCAGGAGCCCCAGCATTTT
TRBV2	few	.	TRBJ1-2	CASKSGVNYGYTF	TGTGCCAGCAAGTCAGGGGTCAACTATGGCTACACCTTC
TRBV10-2	.	TRBD1	TRBJ1-5	CASSHRGNSNQPQHF	TGCGCCAGCAGCCACAGGGGGAATAGCAATCAGCCCCAGCATTTT
TRBV7-8	.	TRBD2	TRBJ2-3	CASSFPLAGVSDTQYF	TGTGCCAGCAGCTTTCCACTAGCGGGAGTGTCCGATACGCAGTATTTT
TRBV5-4	.	TRBD2	TRBJ2-5	CASSPRGLAGTETQYF	TGTGCCAGCAGCCCGAGGGGACTAGCGGGAACGGAGACCCAGTACTTC
TRBV5-4	.	TRBD1	TRBJ2-7	CASSPTGTGSYEQYF	TGTGCCAGCAGCCCTACCGGGACAGGCTCCTACGAGCAGTACTTC
TRBV2	.	.	TRBJ1-2	CASSEGTRTNYGYTF	TGTGCCAGCAGTGAGGGGACTAGGACTAACTATGGCTACACCTTC
TRBV9	.	TRBD2	TRBJ2-7	CASSVGASGTYEQYF	TGTGCCAGCAGCGTAGGCGCTAGCGGTACCTACGAGCAGTACTTC
TRBV27	.	.	TRBJ2-3	CASSLPDKLYTQYF	TGTGCCAGCAGTTTACCGGACAAACTGTATACGCAGTATTTT
TRBV2	.	TRBD2	TRBJ2-2	CARRSGSNTGELFF	TGTGCCAGGAGGAGCGGGAGCAACACCGGGGAGCTGTTTTTT
TRBV28	once	.	TRBJ1-1	CASSRPPGAFF	TGTGCCAGCAGCCGTCCACCCGGAGCTTTCTTT
TRBV5-1	.	TRBD2	TRBJ2-3	CASSLGLAGSTDTQYF	TGCGCCAGCAGCTTGGGGCTAGCGGGGAGCACAGATACGCAGTATTTT
TRBV18	.	.	TRBJ2-7	CASSPGIQRAYEQYF	TGTGCCAGCTCGCCCGGGATTCAAAGGGCCTACGAGCAGTACTTC
TRBV6-6	once	.	TRBJ2-7	CASSYGRSSYEQYF	TGTGCCAGCAGTTACGGCAGAAGCTCCTACGAGCAGTACTTC
TRBV2	.	TRBD2	TRBJ2-7	CASSGLAGGLEQYF	TGTGCCAGCAGTGGGTTAGCGGGTGGGCTCGAGCAGTACTTC
TRBV5-8	once	TRBD2	TRBJ2-3	CASSLAQAGGTDTQYF	TGTGCCAGCAGCTTGGCCCAAGCGGGAGGGACAGATACGCAGTATTTT
TRBV5-1	once	TRBD1	TRBJ2-7	CASREDRESFYEQYF	TGCGCCAGCAGGGAGGACAGGGAAAGCTTTTACGAGCAGTACTTC
TRBV28	few	TRBD1	TRBJ1-2	CASSLTGSGYTF	TGTGCCAGCAGTTTGACAGGGTCCGGCTACACCTTC
TRBV6-6	once	TRBD1	TRBJ2-5	CASSHRTGWETQYF	TGTGCCAGCAGTCACCGGACAGGGTGGGAGACCCAGTACTTC
TRBV7-9	.	.	TRBJ1-1	CASSPGGLTEAFF	TGTGCCAGCAGCCCCGGTGGTCTCACTGAAGCTTTCTTT
TRBV10-3	.	TRBD1	TRBJ2-7	CAIGGQGVGEQYF	TGTGCCATCGGGGGACAGGGGGTAGGCGAGCAGTACTTC
TRBV18	.	.	TRBJ1-2	CASSPPGLRGIGGYTF	TGTGCCAGCTCACCCCCCGGACTTAGGGGGATCGGTGGCTACACCTTC
TRBV9	.	.	TRBJ2-1	CASSQGAGVRNEQFF	TGTGCCAGCAGCCAGGGGGCGGGAGTTAGAAATGAGCAGTTCTTC